The 31 T cell receptor beta chains below were found in one sample sequenced in a study of shared clonotypes between healthy human individuals. The assay was immunoSEQ multiplex PCR, and TCRdb's table has in-frame clones only and misses some. The sample includes 190,000 or so clones, 65% to 80% of them seen just once. Sequencing used memory CD4+ T cells sorted from blood. Subset: CD45RA-negative fraction. Receptors originate from a man in his thirties or forties in good health.

The gene calls are TRBV9 and TRBJ2-2; the D is unclear. CDR1 is SGDLS, CDR2 YYNGEE, per germline. Trimming took off 1 base at V and 8 bases at J, with 12 bases between the two ends. The CDR3 consists of 14 residues. CDR3 region: CASSVKGEKGELFF. CDR3 in DNA: TGTGCCAGCAGCGTAAAAGGAGAAAAGGGGGAGCTGTTTTTT.

This clone has just a few counts. The genes are TRBV5-1 and TRBJ2-1; 8 bases align to TRBD2. V lost 0 bases and J lost 10; bases outside the gene matches: 9. CDR3 length equals 15 residues. CDR1 is SGHRS and CDR2 is YFSETQ in the germline V gene. CDR3 residues: CASSLEAGAGVEQFF. The CDR3 DNA reads as TGCGCCAGCAGCTTGGAGGCCGGAGCGGGAGTCGAGCAGTTCTTC. Using reference TRBV5-1 and TRBJ2-1 for the parts outside the CDR3, the full variable domain is KAGVTQTPRYLIKTRGQQVTLSCSPISGHRSVSWYQQTPGQGLQFLFEYFSETQRNKGNFPGRFSGRQFSNSRSEMNVSTLELGDSALYLCASSLEAGAGVEQFFGPGTRLTVL.

V gene TRBV4-1 combines with J gene TRBJ2-1; TRBD2 agrees at 9 bases. Per germline, CDR1 MGHRA and CDR2 YSYEKL. This CDR3 has 17 residues. V gave up 2 bases and J gave up 2 bases; unmatched junction bases: 7. CDR3 amino acids: CASSQKLAGVTYNEQFF. In nucleotides, the CDR3 is TGCGCCAGCAGCCAAAAACTAGCGGGCGTGACCTACAATGAGCAGTTCTTC.

This clone has only a few counts. The chain couples TRBV6-1 to TRBJ1-5; D may be TRBD1 (5 bases). The V and J ends lost 2 bases and 8 bases respectively, with 22 bases between them. This CDR3 contains 17 residues. Germline V gives CDR1 MNHNS, CDR2 SASEGT. The CDR3 nucleotides are TGTGCCAGCAGTGAAAAAGTAGTAAGGGCGGAAGGGGAGCCCCAGCATTTT. Translation gives CASSEKVVRAEGEPQHF.

This clone occurred a few times. V and J are TRBV7-9 and TRBJ2-5; unclear D gene. The CDR3 runs to 15 residues. Germline V gene data show CDR1 as SEHNR and CDR2 as FQNEAQ (reference sequence). V lost 5 bases to trimming and J lost 2 bases, with 15 bases between them. The CDR3 DNA is TGTGCCAGCAGCCGTAATCGGGTAGGGCAAGAGACCCAGTACTTC. It encodes CASSRNRVGQETQYF.

The rearrangement uses TRBV10-3 and TRBJ2-5; no clear D gene. CDR1 is ENHRY and CDR2 is SYGVKD in the germline V gene. V shed 0 bases and J shed 6 bases, with 5 bases lying between them. The CDR3 is 12 amino acids. CDR3 protein: CAISESRKTQYF. CDR3 nucleotide sequence: TGTGCCATCAGTGAGTCGAGGAAGACCCAGTACTTC.

The chain couples TRBV5-6 to TRBJ2-7, with D tentatively TRBD2 (5 bases). Germline V gene sequence: CDR1 SGHDT, CDR2 YYEEEE. The CDR3 runs 14 residues. V lost 1 base, J lost 1 base, and 9 bases lay in between. CDR3 sequence: CASSLTGKSYEQYF. The CDR3 bases are TGTGCCAGCAGCTTGACCGGGAAATCCTACGAGCAGTACTTC.

This chain joins TRBV2 and TRBJ2-1, with a tentative D call TRBD2 (5 bases). This CDR3 contains 14 residues. The germline V and J ends were trimmed by 7 bases and 8 bases, with 18 bases remaining between them. The V gene's germline CDR1 is SNHLY and CDR2 FYNNEI. The CDR3 nucleotides are TGTGCCAGCACGGCGCGGCTCTACGGGGATGAGCAGTTCTTC. Amino acid sequence: CASTARLYGDEQFF.

This chain connects TRBV5-1 to TRBJ1-1, with D uncertain. CDR1 and CDR2 from the germline V gene are SGHRS and YFSETQ. The CDR3 loop spans 13 amino acids. Trimming stripped 4 bases from V and 1 base from J, with 8 bases between. CDR3 sequence reads: CASSGSQNTEAFF. DNA of the CDR3: TGCGCCAGCAGCGGATCACAGAACACTGAAGCTTTCTTT.

This clone was seen more than once but under ten times. The CDR3 loop is CASSRDRGDNYGYTF. The CDR3 DNA reads TGTGCCAGCAGCAGAGACAGGGGTGATAACTATGGCTACACCTTC. The chain links TRBV21-1 to TRBJ1-2; the table names TRBD1, a call not compared with the DNA. TRBV21-1 is a known pseudogene. The CDR3 spans 15 residues.

V usage is TRBV10-2 and J usage is TRBJ2-3; D is tentatively TRBD1 or TRBD2 (5 bases each). Germline V gene sequence: CDR1 WSHSY, CDR2 SAAADI. Trimming shortened V by 5 bases and J by 1 base, and 16 bases separated the two germline ends. The CDR3 is 16 residues long. Here the CDR3 reads CASSTLGAGRTDTQYF. In nucleotides, the CDR3 is TGCGCCAGCAGTACCCTCGGGGCAGGACGCACAGATACGCAGTATTTT.

This sequence joins TRBV5-1 and TRBJ2-1; 7 bases align to TRBD2. This CDR3 is built from 16 residues. CDR1 and CDR2 (germline): SGHRS, YFSETQ. V dropped 2 bases and J dropped 5; count of bases not matched to a gene: 10. The CDR3 bases are TGCGCCAGCAGCTTCTGGGAGCGGGGATCCAACAATGAGCAGTTCTTC. This gives the protein CASSFWERGSNNEQFF.

J is TRBJ1-2 and V is TRBV6-5; D is ambiguous. Germline V gene lookup returns CDR1 MNHEY and CDR2 SVGAGI. The CDR3 length is 13 residues. Trimming took 4 bases from V and 7 from J, leaving 13 bases between them. The CDR3 region has the DNA TGTGCCAGCAGTTTCTCTCCGGCGGGTGGCTACACCTTC. The encoded protein is CASSFSPAGGYTF.

This chain joins TRBV28 and TRBJ2-3; D gene unclear. CDR1 and CDR2 from the germline V gene are MDHEN and SYDVKM. The CDR3 has 12 residues. Trimming removed 4 bases from V and 2 bases from J, with 4 bases in between. The chain's CDR3 is CASSSTTDTQYF. The CDR3 DNA reads as TGTGCCAGCAGTTCCACCACAGATACGCAGTATTTT.

The J gene is TRBJ2-1, the V gene TRBV7-2; no definite D call. Germline V gene sequence: CDR1 SGHTA, CDR2 FQGNSA. This CDR3 is built from 13 residues. V gave up 11 bases and J gave up 5 bases, with 16 bases separating them. The CDR3 sequence: CAAVEGFNNEQFF. CDR3 in DNA: TGTGCCGCTGTCGAAGGGTTCAACAATGAGCAGTTCTTC.

The chain joins TRBV7-2 to TRBJ1-2, with TRBD1 identical over 10 bases. The V and J ends lost 2 bases and 7 bases, in that order; junction bases with no gene match: 4. Germline-derived CDR1 and CDR2 are SGHTA and FQGNSA. The CDR3 runs 14 residues. The CDR3 region has the DNA TGTGCCAGCAGCTTAAGACAGGGGGCAGGTGGCTACACCTTC. It specifies CASSLRQGAGGYTF.

The chain joins TRBV5-4 to TRBJ2-5, with D possibly being TRBD1 (6 bases). The CDR3 spans 15 residues. CDR1 and CDR2 from the germline V gene are SGHNT and YYREEE (reference sequence). V shed 4 bases and J shed 5 bases, with 18 bases lying between them. The CDR3 here is CASSPSTRGQETQYF. CDR3 nucleotides: TGTGCCAGCAGCCCTTCCACACGAGGACAGGAGACCCAGTACTTC.

The CDR3 DNA follows: TGCGCCAGCAGTGAACAGGGGGTCTACGAGCAGTACTTC. Amino acid sequence: CASSEQGVYEQYF. V usage is TRBV10-1 and J usage is TRBJ2-7; 8 bases are shared with TRBD1. The CDR3 runs to 13 residues. V was pared by 3 bases and J by 3 bases, with 1 base of the junction left unmatched. Germline V gene sequence: CDR1 WNHNN, CDR2 SYGVQD (reference sequence).

V usage is TRBV7-2 and J usage is TRBJ2-7; 7 bases line up with TRBD1. Unmatched junction bases numbered 9, after V lost 6 bases and J lost 7 bases. Germline values: CDR1 SGHTA, CDR2 FQGNSA. The CDR3 is 13 residues long. The CDR3: CASRKTGLGEQYF. CDR3 nucleotide sequence: TGTGCCAGCAGGAAGACAGGGTTAGGGGAGCAGTACTTC.

The V and J genes are TRBV7-9 and TRBJ2-4, with TRBD1 matching over 9 bases. With 1 base clipped from V and 11 bases from J, the junction kept 3 bases outside the gene matches. CDR3 length: 13 residues. Germline CDR1 SEHNR, CDR2 FQNEAQ (reference sequence). CDR3 in amino acids: CASSLGTGVVQYF. CDR3 DNA sequence: TGTGCCAGCAGCTTAGGGACAGGGGTTGTTCAGTACTTC.

This chain joins TRBV5-1 and TRBJ1-4; possible D gene TRBD1, 6 bases. This CDR3 region has 16 residues. Per germline, CDR1 SGHRS and CDR2 YFSETQ. V was clipped by 0 bases and J by 7 bases, with 16 bases between them. The CDR3 region has the DNA TGCGCCAGCAGCTTGGCCCAGGGGCGCGGGGCTGAAAAACTGTTTTTT. It translates to CASSLAQGRGAEKLFF.

This clone appeared a few times. The chain has TRBV7-6 and TRBJ2-1, with TRBD2 identical over 9 bases. The CDR3 is made up of 20 amino acids. The germline V gene has CDR1 SGHVS and CDR2 FNYEAQ. Losses at the gene ends were 7 bases for V and 0 bases for J; bases not matched to a gene: 19. CDR3 in amino acids: CASTPGILAGPLSSYNEQFF. As DNA, the CDR3 is TGTGCCAGCACCCCCGGGATTCTAGCGGGACCCCTTAGCTCCTACAATGAGCAGTTCTTC.

V gene TRBV7-8 combines with J gene TRBJ2-4, with D unresolved. The ends were cut back, 2 bases at V and 1 base at J, with 15 bases in the middle. This CDR3 comprises 17 residues. Germline CDR1 SGHVS, CDR2 FQNEAQ. DNA for the CDR3: TGTGCCAGCAGCTTATCGTTGGGGTTGGCGGCCAAAAACATTCAGTACTTC. The encoded protein is CASSLSLGLAAKNIQYF.

The chain uses TRBV5-6 and TRBJ2-1, with D possibly being TRBD1 (6 bases). The V gene's germline CDR1 is SGHDT and CDR2 YYEEEE. Between the trimmed V and J ends, which lost 4 bases and 5 bases, there was a span of 16 bases. The CDR3 is made up of 15 amino acids. In DNA, the CDR3 is TGTGCCAGCAGCCCTACCAGGCCAGGGGACAATGAGCAGTTCTTC. Residues: CASSPTRPGDNEQFF.

This chain uses TRBV2 with TRBJ2-1, with 8 bases that match TRBD1. The CDR3 spans 16 residues. Germline CDR1 and CDR2: SNHLY and FYNNEI. Germline trimming cut 5 bases from V and 7 bases from J; bases unmatched to any gene: 13. CDR3 loop: CASSKNRGLDVNEQFF. As DNA, the CDR3 is TGTGCCAGCAGTAAAAACAGGGGGTTAGATGTAAATGAGCAGTTCTTC.

This sequence joins TRBV5-1 and TRBJ2-1, with 11 positions matching TRBD2. V lost 5 bases and J lost 0; bases outside the gene matches: 19. Germline V lookup: CDR1 SGHRS, CDR2 YFSETQ. The CDR3 extends over 21 amino acids. In DNA form, the CDR3 reads TGCGCCAGCAGGGAAGGACAGCCGGGACTAGCGGTCCTGAGCTCCTACAATGAGCAGTTCTTC. It is translated as CASREGQPGLAVLSSYNEQFF.

The CDR3 reads CASRATSTSGELFF. Here the CDR3 DNA reads TGTGCCAGCAGAGCGACTAGTACCTCCGGGGAGCTGTTTTTT. The rearrangement uses TRBV11-3 and TRBJ2-2; a weak D match, TRBD2 (6 bases). The germline V and J ends were trimmed by 6 bases and 6 bases, with 14 bases remaining between them. Germline CDR1 is SGHNT and CDR2 is YENEEA. This CDR3 comprises 14 residues.

The rearrangement uses TRBV29-1 and TRBJ2-7; D is unresolved. Deletions cut 0 bases from V and 0 bases from J, with 6 bases between. CDR3 length: 13 residues. Germline lookup yields CDR1 SQVTM and CDR2 ANQGSEA. In DNA, the CDR3 is TGCAGCGTTGAAGACACACGCTCCTACGAGCAGTACTTC. Protein sequence: CSVEDTRSYEQYF.

The chain has TRBV6-6 and TRBJ2-4, with TRBD2 matching over 8 bases. The CDR3 length is 15 residues. With V trimmed by 6 bases and J by 5 bases, 9 bases remained unmatched. Germline lookup yields CDR1 MNHNY and CDR2 SVGAGI (reference sequence). This CDR3 is CASRRKGLVENIQYF. CDR3 in DNA: TGTGCCAGCAGACGAAAGGGACTAGTGGAAAACATTCAGTACTTC.

J is TRBJ2-5 and V is TRBV14, with D perhaps assigned TRBD1 or TRBD2 (5 bases each). Germline-derived CDR1 and CDR2 are SGHDN and FVKESK. Trimming took 0 bases from V and 3 from J, leaving 17 bases between them. This CDR3 has 17 residues. This CDR3 is CASSQDLSGTAKETQYF. The CDR3 DNA is TGTGCCAGCAGCCAAGATCTGTCCGGGACGGCTAAAGAGACCCAGTACTTC.

The V gene is TRBV28, the J gene TRBJ1-2; TRBD1 aligns across 7 bases. Germline CDR1 MDHEN, CDR2 SYDVKM. CDR3 length: 13 amino acids. Trimming cost V 4 bases and J 5 bases; bases outside gene matches: 4. Here the CDR3 DNA reads TGTGCCAGCAGTTCCGGGACAGCTTATGGCTACACCTTC. Translating it yields CASSSGTAYGYTF.